These T cell receptor beta chains were read from a single sample in a study of technical replicates of blood from a handful of donors. Sequencing was performed with immunoSEQ multiplex PCR; in TCRdb, only in-frame clones are kept and a portion is missing. This sample has tens of thousands of clones, with roughly 92% found just once. The sample taken for sequencing was T cells isolated from PBMCs. The receptors shown here come from a human donor in good health. The CDR3 runs from the conserved cysteine through the conserved F or W. D genes are given only for firm matches. The size of a clone is reported for some rows only, either as once, few or many, or as a class for expanded clones.

NA TRBJ1-1 TRBV11-3 TRBD1 TGTGCCAGCAGCTTGACAGGGCCGAACACTGAAGCTTTCTTT CASSLTGPNTEAFF
NA TRBJ1-5 TRBV27 NA TGTGCCAGCAGTTTAAGACAGAGCTATAATCAGCCCCAGCATTTT CASSLRQSYNQPQHF
NA TRBJ2-3 TRBV5-4 NA TGTGCCAGCAGCGCGACGGCGGGCTTGGGAGATACGCAGTATTTT CASSATAGLGDTQYF
NA TRBJ2-1 TRBV7-3 TRBD2 TGTGCCAGCAGCTTACAAGCGGGAGCCGGCAATGAGCAGTTCTTC CASSLQAGAGNEQFF
NA TRBJ2-7 TRBV6-5 NA TGTGCCAGCAGTTACTCGCTTGCGATCAACGAGCAGTACTTC CASSYSLAINEQYF
NA TRBJ1-1 TRBV7-9 TRBD1 TGTGCCAGCAGCTTGGGGACAGAAGGGGAAACTGAAGCTTTCTTT CASSLGTEGETEAFF
NA TRBJ2-7 TRBV6-5 TRBD1 TGTGCCAGCAGTTACGGGACAGGGAATGAGCAGTACTTC CASSYGTGNEQYF
NA TRBJ1-4 TRBV18 NA TGTGCCAGCTCACTGGAACAGAATGAAAAACTGTTTTTT CASSLEQNEKLFF
NA TRBJ2-5 TRBV6-5 TRBD2 TGTGCCAGCAGTTACTCAGCGGGGGAGTACCAAGAGACCCAGTACTTC CASSYSAGEYQETQYF
NA TRBJ1-1 TRBV7-9 NA TGTGCCAGCAGCTCCAGAGGTAGGGACAAAGCTTTCTTT CASSSRGRDKAFF
NA TRBJ2-7 TRBV5-6 TRBD1 TGTGCCAGCAGCTTGTGGGACAGGGTCTACGAGCAGTACTTC CASSLWDRVYEQYF
NA TRBJ2-5 TRBV7-6 NA TGTGCCAGCAGCTTAGGCAGGGTTGAGACCCAGTACTTC CASSLGRVETQYF
NA TRBJ2-1 TRBV27 NA TGTGCCAGCAGTTCGACGGGCTACAATGAGCAGTTCTTC CASSSTGYNEQFF
NA TRBJ2-7 TRBV9 NA TGTGCCAGCAGCGTAGAGATTACAGGGTACGAGCAGTACTTC CASSVEITGYEQYF
NA TRBJ1-5 TRBV15 NA TGTGCCACCAGCAGAGACAGGGATAGCAATCAGCCCCAGCATTTT CATSRDRDSNQPQHF
NA TRBJ1-1 TRBV30 NA TGTGCCTGGAGTTGGTTCGGGGGGGACACTGAAGCTTTCTTT CAWSWFGGDTEAFF
NA TRBJ1-1 TRBV5-1 NA TGCGCCAGCCGGGGGGGCGGAGTCTACACTGAAGCTTTCTTT CASRGGGVYTEAFF
NA TRBJ2-7 TRBV11-2 NA TGTGCCAGCAGCTTAGCGCGGGACTACGAGCAGTACTTC CASSLARDYEQYF
NA TRBJ2-7 TRBV4-2 TRBD2 TGTGCCAGCAGCCAAGAAGGGACTAGGTCCTACGAGCAGTACTTC CASSQEGTRSYEQYF
NA TRBJ1-1 TRBV7-3 NA TGTGCCAGCAGCTTAAATTCCGGTAACACTGAAGCTTTCTTT CASSLNSGNTEAFF
NA TRBJ2-3 TRBV4-1 TRBD2 TGCGCCAGCAGCCAAGACCAGGGACTAGCGGCTAGCACAGATACGCAGTATTTT CASSQDQGLAASTDTQYF
NA TRBJ2-3 TRBV5-1 NA TGCGCCAGCAGCTCGAAGAGCGGGAGCACAGATACGCAGTATTTT CASSSKSGSTDTQYF
NA TRBJ1-4 TRBV18 NA TGTGCCAGCTCACCAAACCCGCGGGGCGCAGGTGAAAAACTGTTTTTT CASSPNPRGAGEKLFF
NA TRBJ1-2 TRBV5-6 NA TGTGCCAGCAGCTTCTCTCTAGGGGATGAACTCTATGGCTACACCTTC CASSFSLGDELYGYTF
NA TRBJ1-4 TRBV27 NA TGTGCCAGCAGTTTAAGGAGCGGACTGTATAATGAAAAACTGTTTTTT CASSLRSGLYNEKLFF
NA TRBJ2-1 TRBV7-3 TRBD2 TGTGCCAGGCAAAGCGGGGCCCTAACAAAGGAGCAGTTCTTC CARQSGALTKEQFF
NA TRBJ2-7 TRBV30 TRBD1 TGTGCCTGGAGGGGTATCCGGGACAGGGGTTTATACGAGCAGTACTTC CAWRGIRDRGLYEQYF
NA TRBJ2-3 TRBV7-9 TRBD1 TGTGCCAGCAGGGCTCCTACAGGGGGCGAGGCAGATACGCAGTATTTT CASRAPTGGEADTQYF
NA TRBJ2-7 TRBV30 NA TGTGCCTGTTCCTCGGTCGGCTACGAGCAGTACTTC CACSSVGYEQYF
few TRBJ2-7 TRBV14 TRBD2 TGTGCCAGCGTAGGTAGCGGGAGTAGTACCTACGAGCAGTACTTC CASVGSGSSTYEQYF
NA TRBJ1-5 TRBV19 TRBD1 TGTGCCAGTACCTCAGGGGGTCGTGATCAGCCCCAGCATTTT CASTSGGRDQPQHF
NA TRBJ1-2 TRBV5-4 NA TGTGCCAGCAGTTACGACACAGGGAACTATGGCTACACCTTC CASSYDTGNYGYTF
NA TRBJ1-4 TRBV19 NA TGTGCCAGTAAGAATTGGGTCCGCGGGACTAATGAAAAACTGTTTTTT CASKNWVRGTNEKLFF
few TRBJ1-4 TRBV7-9 NA TGTGCCAGCAGCTTGTACGGGAATGAAAAACTGTTTTTT CASSLYGNEKLFF
NA TRBJ2-7 TRBV5-1 TRBD2 TGCGCCAGCGGGGACTATAGTTGGAGCGAGCAGTACTTC CASGDYSWSEQYF
NA TRBJ1-1 TRBV25-1 NA TGTGCCAGCAGTCAGTACGGGGGGGACGAAGCTTTCTTT CASSQYGGDEAFF
NA TRBJ2-2 TRBV19 TRBD2 TGTGCCAGTAACAATCTAGCGGGCAGTTTCACCGGGGAGCTGTTTTTT CASNNLAGSFTGELFF
NA TRBJ2-7 TRBV19 NA TGTGCCAGTAGTATGCAGGGAAAAGCTTACGAGCAGTACTTC CASSMQGKAYEQYF
NA TRBJ2-1 TRBV9 NA TGTGCCAGCAGCGTAGAGCCCTCAGCTAGCTCCTACAATGAGCAGTTCTTC CASSVEPSASSYNEQFF
NA TRBJ2-3 TRBV11-3 NA TGTGCCAGCAGCTTAGCGGGCACAGATACGCAGTATTTT CASSLAGTDTQYF
NA TRBJ2-1 TRBV4-1 NA TGCGCCAGCAGCCATCCCACCAAGCGAGTAACCTACAATGAGCAGTTCTTC CASSHPTKRVTYNEQFF
NA TRBJ1-5 TRBV19 TRBD1 TGTGCCAGTAGAACAGGGGCCGTTAGCAATCAGCCCCAGCATTTT CASRTGAVSNQPQHF
NA TRBJ2-1 TRBV30 NA TGTGCCTGGAGTGTTGGCAGGGTAATAAGGAATGAGCAGTTCTTC CAWSVGRVIRNEQFF
NA TRBJ1-1 TRBV7-9 TRBD1 TGTGCCAGCAGCCCAGGGGGTTGGAACACTGAAGCTTTCTTT CASSPGGWNTEAFF
NA TRBJ1-5 TRBV28 NA TGTGCCAGCAGTTTAATATTGCTACAGGGCAATCAGCCCCAGCATTTT CASSLILLQGNQPQHF
NA TRBJ1-2 TRBV25-1 NA TGTGCCAGCAGCGCGGGAACCTATGGCTACACCTTC CASSAGTYGYTF
NA TRBJ2-1 TRBV29-1 NA TGCAGCGCTCCGACAAACAATGAGCAGTTCTTC CSAPTNNEQFF
NA TRBJ1-5 TRBV19 NA TGTGCCAGTAGTATTTTTGGACAGTTCGATCAGCCCCAGCATTTT CASSIFGQFDQPQHF
once TRBJ2-2 TRBV9 TRBD1 TGTGCCAGCAGCTTACGGACAGGGTCGAACACCGGGGAGCTGTTTTTT CASSLRTGSNTGELFF
once TRBJ2-7 TRBV6-4 NA TGTGCCAGCAGTCAAAATGTCGGAGAGCAGCAGTACTTC CASSQNVGEQQYF
few TRBJ1-3 TRBV5-1 NA TGCGCCAGCAGCTTGGACCAGGCTGGAAACACCATATATTTT CASSLDQAGNTIYF
few TRBJ1-1 TRBV30 NA TGTGCCTGGAAGAGGCCCCGGAACACTGAAGCTTTCTTT CAWKRPRNTEAFF
NA TRBJ1-4 TRBV28 NA TGTGCCAGCAGTCCGGAAGGCACAGCAACTAATGAAAAACTGTTTTTT CASSPEGTATNEKLFF
NA TRBJ2-7 TRBV28 NA TGTGCCAGCAGTAACTTGGACAGTCTAGCCTACGAGCAGTACTTC CASSNLDSLAYEQYF
NA TRBJ2-1 TRBV18 NA TGTGCCAGCTCACCAGCGGGGTATGAGCAGTTCTTC CASSPAGYEQFF
NA TRBJ1-2 TRBV2 NA TGTGCCAGCAGCCCAGGGATCTATGGCTACACCTTC CASSPGIYGYTF
NA TRBJ2-7 TRBV7-8 NA TGTGCCAGCAGCTTTGAGGACGGGCGGGAACTCGTAAACGAGCAGTACTTC CASSFEDGRELVNEQYF